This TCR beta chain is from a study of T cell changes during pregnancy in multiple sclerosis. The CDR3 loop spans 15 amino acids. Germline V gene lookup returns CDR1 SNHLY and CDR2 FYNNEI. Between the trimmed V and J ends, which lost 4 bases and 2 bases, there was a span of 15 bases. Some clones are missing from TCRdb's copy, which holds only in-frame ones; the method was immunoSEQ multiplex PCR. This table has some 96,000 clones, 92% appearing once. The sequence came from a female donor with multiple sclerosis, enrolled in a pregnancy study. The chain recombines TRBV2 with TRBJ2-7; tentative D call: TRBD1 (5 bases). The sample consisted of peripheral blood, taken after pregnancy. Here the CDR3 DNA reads TGTGCCAGCAGTGTTTTGCAGGGTTCTACCTACGAGCAGTACTTC. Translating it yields CASSVLQGSTYEQYF. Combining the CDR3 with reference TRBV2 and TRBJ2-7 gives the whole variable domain EPEVTQTPSHQVTQMGQEVILRCVPISNHLYFYWYRQILGQKVEFLVSFYNNEISEKSEIFDDQFSVERPDGSNFTLKIRSTKLEDSAMYFCASSVLQGSTYEQYFGPGTRLTVT.